This is a list of T cell receptor beta chains from one sample in a study of sequential checkpoint blockade in melanoma. Sequencing used immunoSEQ multiplex PCR; TCRdb keeps in-frame clones, though not all of them. Of some 25,000 clones in the sample, roughly 77% are singletons; the top ten hold roughly 15%. The material sequenced was CD8+ T cells sorted from blood (inferred from file names), taken from a patient given nivolumab and ipilimumab in sequence. These receptor sequences come from a human donor with melanoma. CDR3s include the opening cysteine and the closing phenylalanine or tryptophan. D genes are given only for firm matches. Clone size is given for some rows only: seen once, a few or many times, or a class if the clone is expanded.

v_call: TRBV5-4; d_call: .; clone_size: few; j_call: TRBJ2-5; cdr3_aa: CASSPEGKGQETQYF; cdr3_nt: TGTGCCAGCAGCCCAGAGGGTAAGGGCCAAGAGACCCAGTACTTC
v_call: TRBV27; d_call: TRBD2; clone_size: .; j_call: TRBJ2-7; cdr3_aa: CASSALLAGTYEQYF; cdr3_nt: TGTGCCAGCAGTGCCCTTCTAGCGGGAACCTACGAGCAGTACTTC
v_call: TRBV30; d_call: .; clone_size: .; j_call: TRBJ2-2; cdr3_aa: CAWDGSGELFF; cdr3_nt: TGTGCCTGGGACGGGTCCGGGGAGCTGTTTTTT
v_call: TRBV2; d_call: TRBD2; clone_size: .; j_call: TRBJ2-3; cdr3_aa: CASTGVAGGLADTQYF; cdr3_nt: TGTGCCAGCACCGGGGTAGCGGGGGGGTTGGCAGATACGCAGTATTTT
v_call: TRBV5-1; d_call: .; clone_size: many; j_call: TRBJ1-2; cdr3_aa: CASSDSGMYYGYTF; cdr3_nt: TGTGCCAGCAGCGACTCAGGGATGTACTATGGCTACACCTTC
v_call: TRBV9; d_call: TRBD1; clone_size: .; j_call: TRBJ2-7; cdr3_aa: CASSGTGTAYEQYF; cdr3_nt: TGTGCCAGCAGCGGCACAGGGACAGCGTACGAGCAGTACTTC
v_call: TRBV30; d_call: .; clone_size: .; j_call: TRBJ2-7; cdr3_aa: CATDTFFYEQYF; cdr3_nt: TGTGCCACGGACACCTTTTTCTACGAGCAGTACTTC
v_call: TRBV10-1; d_call: .; clone_size: .; j_call: TRBJ1-2; cdr3_aa: CASSITVRSRKIYGYTF; cdr3_nt: TGCGCCAGCAGTATCACGGTAAGATCGCGAAAGATCTATGGCTACACCTTC
v_call: TRBV9; d_call: .; clone_size: .; j_call: TRBJ1-1; cdr3_aa: CASSELQGTNTEAFF; cdr3_nt: TGTGCCAGCAGCGAACTACAGGGCACAAACACTGAAGCTTTCTTT
v_call: TRBV4-1; d_call: TRBD1; clone_size: .; j_call: TRBJ2-7; cdr3_aa: CASSQGQHYEQYF; cdr3_nt: TGCGCCAGCAGCCAGGGACAGCACTACGAGCAGTACTTC
v_call: TRBV4-1; d_call: .; clone_size: .; j_call: TRBJ2-7; cdr3_aa: CASSQSTGYEQYF; cdr3_nt: TGCGCCAGCAGCCAGTCGACTGGGTACGAGCAGTACTTC
v_call: TRBV4-1; d_call: .; clone_size: once; j_call: TRBJ1-3; cdr3_aa: CASSQEGASGNTIYF; cdr3_nt: TGCGCCAGCAGCCAAGAGGGAGCCTCTGGAAACACCATATATTTT
v_call: TRBV2; d_call: .; clone_size: .; j_call: TRBJ1-6; cdr3_aa: CASGALGSPLHF; cdr3_nt: TGTGCCAGCGGGGCTTTGGGGTCACCCCTCCACTTT
v_call: TRBV5-4; d_call: TRBD2; clone_size: .; j_call: TRBJ2-5; cdr3_aa: CASSFGTSGEETQYF; cdr3_nt: TGTGCCAGCAGCTTTGGGACTAGCGGGGAAGAGACCCAGTACTTC
v_call: TRBV7-6; d_call: .; clone_size: .; j_call: TRBJ2-5; cdr3_aa: CASSLFKGWEQYF; cdr3_nt: TGTGCCAGCAGCTTATTCAAGGGCTGGGAGCAGTACTTC
v_call: TRBV6-1; d_call: TRBD2; clone_size: once; j_call: TRBJ2-7; cdr3_aa: CASTPGGGYEQYF; cdr3_nt: TGTGCCAGCACCCCGGGGGGGGGTTACGAGCAGTACTTC
v_call: TRBV4-1; d_call: .; clone_size: .; j_call: TRBJ1-6; cdr3_aa: CASSYREDSPLHF; cdr3_nt: TGCGCCAGCAGCTACAGGGAAGATTCACCCCTCCACTTT
v_call: TRBV5-4; d_call: .; clone_size: .; j_call: TRBJ1-2; cdr3_aa: CASSLEGNYGYTF; cdr3_nt: TGTGCCAGCAGCCTGGAGGGGAACTATGGCTACACCTTC
v_call: TRBV7-9; d_call: .; clone_size: few; j_call: TRBJ2-7; cdr3_aa: CASSSTSSYEQYF; cdr3_nt: TGTGCCAGCAGCTCCACGAGCTCCTACGAGCAGTACTTC
v_call: TRBV7-9; d_call: .; clone_size: once; j_call: TRBJ1-2; cdr3_aa: CASSLAAGNYGYTF; cdr3_nt: TGTGCCAGCAGCTTAGCGGCAGGGAACTATGGCTACACCTTC
v_call: TRBV14; d_call: TRBD1; clone_size: .; j_call: TRBJ2-3; cdr3_aa: CARHLTKTGQGRNTQYF; cdr3_nt: TGTGCCAGACACTTAACCAAGACCGGACAGGGAAGAAATACGCAGTATTTT
v_call: TRBV7-6; d_call: .; clone_size: .; j_call: TRBJ2-2; cdr3_aa: CASSLDELQANTGELFF; cdr3_nt: TGTGCCAGCAGCTTAGATGAGTTACAGGCGAACACCGGGGAGCTGTTTTTT
v_call: TRBV7-9; d_call: .; clone_size: .; j_call: TRBJ1-1; cdr3_aa: CASSLGQMNTEAFF; cdr3_nt: TGTGCCAGCAGCTTAGGACAGATGAACACTGAAGCTTTCTTT
v_call: TRBV7-8; d_call: TRBD1; clone_size: .; j_call: TRBJ2-3; cdr3_aa: CASSSKPGTGDTDTQYF; cdr3_nt: TGTGCCAGCAGCTCCAAACCCGGGACAGGGGACACAGATACGCAGTATTTT
v_call: TRBV30; d_call: .; clone_size: .; j_call: TRBJ2-7; cdr3_aa: CAWSVITGGWRGYEQYF; cdr3_nt: TGTGCCTGGAGTGTAATCACGGGGGGCTGGCGGGGGTACGAGCAGTACTTC
v_call: TRBV5-4; d_call: TRBD1; clone_size: .; j_call: TRBJ2-2; cdr3_aa: CASSIDRGQAGELFF; cdr3_nt: TGTGCCAGCAGTATCGACAGGGGGCAGGCCGGGGAGCTGTTTTTT
v_call: TRBV19; d_call: .; clone_size: few; j_call: TRBJ2-1; cdr3_aa: CASSIASSYNEQFF; cdr3_nt: TGTGCCAGTAGTATAGCCAGCTCCTACAATGAGCAGTTCTTC
v_call: TRBV5-4; d_call: TRBD2; clone_size: .; j_call: TRBJ2-1; cdr3_aa: CASSPSGGPYNEQFF; cdr3_nt: TGTGCCAGCAGTCCTAGCGGGGGCCCCTACAATGAGCAGTTCTTC
v_call: TRBV5-6; d_call: TRBD2; clone_size: .; j_call: TRBJ2-1; cdr3_aa: CASSLPGEGEQFF; cdr3_nt: TGTGCCAGCAGCTTGCCGGGGGAGGGTGAGCAGTTCTTC
v_call: TRBV7-9; d_call: TRBD2; clone_size: .; j_call: TRBJ2-7; cdr3_aa: CASSSPRGAYEQYF; cdr3_nt: TGTGCCAGCAGCTCCCCGCGGGGGGCCTACGAGCAGTACTTC
v_call: TRBV13; d_call: .; clone_size: .; j_call: TRBJ1-1; cdr3_aa: CASNPGRHTEAFF; cdr3_nt: TGTGCCAGCAACCCAGGGAGGCACACTGAAGCTTTCTTT
v_call: TRBV4-2; d_call: TRBD2; clone_size: .; j_call: TRBJ2-5; cdr3_aa: CASSQDRAGGQETQYF; cdr3_nt: TGTGCCAGCAGCCAAGATCGGGCGGGGGGTCAAGAGACCCAGTACTTC
v_call: TRBV23-1; d_call: .; clone_size: .; j_call: TRBJ2-3; cdr3_aa: CASRGGAIDTQYF; cdr3_nt: TGCGCCAGCAGGGGGGGGGCCATAGATACGCAGTATTTT
v_call: TRBV7-6; d_call: TRBD2; clone_size: .; j_call: TRBJ2-1; cdr3_aa: CASSYSGGPYNEQFF; cdr3_nt: TGTGCCAGCAGCTATAGCGGGGGCCCCTACAATGAGCAGTTCTTC
v_call: TRBV27; d_call: .; clone_size: .; j_call: TRBJ1-2; cdr3_aa: CASSLSGVFNGYTF; cdr3_nt: TGTGCCAGCAGTTTATCCGGGGTTTTCAATGGCTACACCTTC
v_call: TRBV7-6; d_call: .; clone_size: .; j_call: TRBJ2-2; cdr3_aa: CASSHEPGGPTGELFF; cdr3_nt: TGTGCCAGCAGCCACGAACCGGGGGGCCCCACCGGGGAGCTGTTTTTT